This TCR beta chain was recorded in a study of blood T cell repertoires in COVID-19. Overall study context: The United States, Italy and Spain were the sources of the acute and convalescent COVID-19 samples.

The data were produced by immunoSEQ multiplex PCR, yet TCRdb's version contains in-frame clones alone and is incomplete. In the table there are under 250,000 clones, about 88% of which are singletons. The specimen was peripheral blood. The sequence came from a man in his fifties or sixties who had recovered from COVID-19.

As DNA, the CDR3 is TGTGCCACCAGCAGAGGGGTGGGGCAGGTCCGCAATGAGCAGTTCTTC. It is translated as CATSRGVGQVRNEQFF. V is TRBV15 and J is TRBJ2-1; D is possibly TRBD1 (5 bases). Per germline, CDR1 LNHNV and CDR2 YYDKDF (reference sequence). This CDR3 is 16 amino acids long. Trimming took off 1 base at V and 6 bases at J, with 16 bases between the two ends.